This T cell receptor (beta chain) is from a study of blood T cell repertoires in COVID-19. Study background: From the United States, Italy and Spain came samples of acute and convalescent COVID-19. T cells, B-cell-depleted T cells, or PBMCs supplied cDNA or gDNA.

V dropped 7 bases and J dropped 3; count of bases not matched to a gene: 8. This CDR3 is built from 15 residues. The V gene's germline CDR1 is MDHEN and CDR2 SYDVKM. As processed by the authors: Amplified reference gene primers provided the basis for estimating nucleated cell counts. This table comes from immunoSEQ multiplex PCR, and its TCRdb copy is limited to in-frame clones, with some not included. That table supplies the V and J calls and clone size; D and trimming were determined from the DNA. In the table there are roughly 220,000 clones, around 81% of which are singletons. The receptor was isolated from a woman in her sixties or seventies with acute or convalescent COVID-19. Sequencing used peripheral blood. The rearrangement links TRBV28 to TRBJ1-4; 7 bases map to TRBD1. The CDR3 reads CASTVSTGSNEKLFF. Here the CDR3 DNA reads TGTGCCAGCACCGTATCGACAGGGTCTAATGAAAAACTGTTTTTT. The full variable domain, in which reference TRBV28 and TRBJ1-4 provide the parts outside the CDR3, is DVKVTQSSRYLVKRTGEKVFLECVQDMDHENMFWYRQDPGLGLRLIYFSYDVKMKEKGDIPEGYSVSREKKERFSLILESASTNQTSMYLCASTVSTGSNEKLFFGSGTQLSVL.